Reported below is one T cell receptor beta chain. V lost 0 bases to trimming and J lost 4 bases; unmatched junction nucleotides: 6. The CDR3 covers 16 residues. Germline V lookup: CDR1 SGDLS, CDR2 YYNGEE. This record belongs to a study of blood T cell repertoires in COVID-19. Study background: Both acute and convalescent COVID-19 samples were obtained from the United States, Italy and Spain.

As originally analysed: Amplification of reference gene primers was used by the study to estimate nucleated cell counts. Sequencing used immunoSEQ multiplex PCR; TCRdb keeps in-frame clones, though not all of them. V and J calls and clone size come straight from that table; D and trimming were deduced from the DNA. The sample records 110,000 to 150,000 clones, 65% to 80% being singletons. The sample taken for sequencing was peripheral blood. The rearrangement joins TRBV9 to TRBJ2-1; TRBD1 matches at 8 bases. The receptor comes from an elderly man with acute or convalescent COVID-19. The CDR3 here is CASSVATGQGYNEQFF. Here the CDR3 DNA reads TGTGCCAGCAGCGTAGCTACCGGACAGGGATACAATGAGCAGTTCTTC.